One sample yielded the 2 T cell receptor beta chains listed below, sequenced in a study of T-cell reconstitution after alpha-beta-depleted transplantation in children. Unique molecular identifiers were used in preparing the TCRbeta library. From the PCR reads, TCRdb called clonotypes with MiXCR, one entry per CDR3 protein. The sample has a few hundred thousand distinct CDR3 sequences, approximately 12% seen once. The sample was PBMCs from the stem cell graft donor, taken from the stem cell graft. These receptors were taken from a human donor who donated a stem cell graft to a child with combined immunodeficiency.

This clonotype was found a few times. CDR3 nucleotides: TGTGCCAGCAGCGTCACTACAGGTTCCTACGAGCAGTACTTC. Its protein product is CASSVTTGSYEQYF. This sequence joins TRBV9 and TRBJ2-7, with D perhaps matching TRBD1 (5 bases). The CDR3 contains 14 residues. Germline V lookup: CDR1 SGDLS, CDR2 YYNGEE. V was shortened by 2 bases and J by 1 base, with 10 bases between the two germline ends.

Only a few counts were recorded for this clonotype. V is TRBV2 and J is TRBJ2-1, with 11 bases aligning to TRBD2. V shed 7 bases, J shed 7 bases, and the junction held 12 bases outside the gene matches. The CDR3 sequence is 16 residues long. Germline lookup yields CDR1 SNHLY and CDR2 FYNNEI. This CDR3 is CASTGTSGYRGNEQFF. Written as DNA, the CDR3 is TGTGCCAGCACTGGGACTAGCGGTTACCGTGGGAATGAGCAGTTCTTC.